A selection of T cell receptor beta chains follows, all from one sample in a study of blood T cell repertoires in COVID-19. The protocol was immunoSEQ multiplex PCR, while the TCRdb copy is restricted to in-frame clones and leaves out a portion. The data hold hundreds of thousands of clones, with 85% to 90% observed a single time. Sequencing was carried out using peripheral blood. The source of these receptors is a man of 80 years or more with acute or convalescent COVID-19. The CDR3 runs from the conserved cysteine through the conserved F or W. The D gene is left open where the match is weak. Rows may omit the clone size; those that give it use once, few, many or a size class.

CDR3	DNA	size	D	V	J
CASSLGTGGNEKLFF	TGTGCCAGCAGCTTAGGGACAGGGGGTAATGAAAAACTGTTTTTT	NA	TRBD1	TRBV7-2	TRBJ1-4
CASSWGASGNGNEQFF	TGTGCCAGCAGTTGGGGGGCTAGCGGGAATGGGAATGAGCAGTTCTTC	NA	TRBD2	TRBV6-6	TRBJ2-1
CASSVGLGQSSRNTIYF	TGTGCCAGCAGCGTAGGACTGGGACAATCTTCTAGAAACACCATATATTTT	NA	NA	TRBV9	TRBJ1-3
CASSQVSDTQYF	TGTGCCAGCAGCCAAGTTTCTGATACGCAGTATTTT	NA	NA	TRBV14	TRBJ2-3
CASSKGLAGGSSYNEQFF	TGCGCCAGCAGCAAGGGACTAGCGGGGGGAAGCTCCTACAATGAGCAGTTCTTC	NA	TRBD2	TRBV5-1	TRBJ2-1
CASSRWGGDYGYTF	TGTGCCAGCAGTCGGTGGGGAGGGGACTATGGCTACACCTTC	NA	NA	TRBV6-5	TRBJ1-2
CASKGQGHYGYTF	TGTGCCAGTAAGGGACAGGGTCACTATGGCTACACCTTC	NA	TRBD1	TRBV19	TRBJ1-2
CASSPGTPMSYEQYF	TGTGCCAGTAGTCCCGGGACACCAATGTCCTACGAGCAGTACTTC	NA	NA	TRBV19	TRBJ2-7
CASSQDLYLGLLNTEAFF	TGCGCCAGCAGCCAAGATCTGTATCTGGGCCTCTTGAACACTGAAGCTTTCTTT	NA	NA	TRBV4-1	TRBJ1-1
CASSHRRGLESPAEAFF	TGTGCCAGCAGCCATCGCAGGGGGTTAGAATCACCCGCTGAAGCTTTCTTT	NA	TRBD1	TRBV11-2	TRBJ1-1
CASSSGLAGEETQYF	TGTGCCAGCAGTTCCGGACTAGCGGGGGAAGAGACCCAGTACTTC	NA	TRBD2	TRBV7-3	TRBJ2-5
CASSLGLAGRTDTQYF	TGTGCCAGCAGCTTGGGACTAGCGGGGCGTACAGATACGCAGTATTTT	once	TRBD2	TRBV5-8	TRBJ2-3
CASSITGETYEQYF	TGTGCCAGTAGTATAACAGGTGAAACCTACGAGCAGTACTTC	NA	NA	TRBV19	TRBJ2-7
CASSPGAENLEGETQYF	TGTGCCAGCTCACCAGGGGCAGAAAACCTGGAGGGAGAGACCCAGTACTTC	once	NA	TRBV18	TRBJ2-5
CAIRSRKDTEAFF	TGTGCCATCAGGAGCAGGAAGGACACTGAAGCTTTCTTT	few	NA	TRBV10-3	TRBJ1-1
CASTAQWLNTEAFF	TGTGCCAGCACCGCCCAGTGGCTGAACACTGAAGCTTTCTTT	once	NA	TRBV2	TRBJ1-1
CASSIDRLTYNSPLHF	TGTGCCAGTAGTATCGACAGATTAACCTATAATTCACCCCTCCACTTT	few	NA	TRBV19	TRBJ1-6
CASRDGDRGYTF	TGTGCCAGCAGGGACGGGGATCGTGGCTACACCTTC	NA	NA	TRBV25-1	TRBJ1-2
CASSRSGRTGELFF	TGTGCCAGCTCGCGTTCGGGGAGGACCGGGGAGCTGTTTTTT	NA	NA	TRBV18	TRBJ2-2
CASSRIPGQGGTRTEAFF	TGTGCCAGTAGCCGGATACCCGGACAGGGGGGGACACGGACTGAAGCTTTCTTT	NA	TRBD1	TRBV19	TRBJ1-1
CASSSASGGAADTQYF	TGTGCCAGCAGTTCGGCTAGCGGGGGGGCGGCAGATACGCAGTATTTT	NA	TRBD2	TRBV6-5	TRBJ2-3
CASSVGGQSINSPLHF	TGTGCCAGCAGCGTAGGAGGGCAGTCAATCAATTCACCCCTCCACTTT	NA	NA	TRBV9	TRBJ1-6
CAIRPGTGEETQYF	TGTGCCATCAGACCCGGGACAGGGGAAGAGACCCAGTACTTC	once	TRBD1	TRBV10-3	TRBJ2-5
CASWTSTGGNEKLFF	TGTGCCAGTTGGACCTCGACAGGAGGAAATGAAAAACTGTTTTTT	NA	NA	TRBV28	TRBJ1-4
CASSPGQGRGQPQHF	TGTGCCAGCAGCCCCGGACAGGGTAGAGGACAGCCCCAGCATTTT	once	TRBD1	TRBV6-2/TRBV6-3	TRBJ1-5
CASRGTGTTGELFF	TGTGCCAGTAGAGGGACAGGGACCACCGGGGAGCTGTTTTTT	NA	TRBD1	TRBV19	TRBJ2-2
CASTWGGQETQYF	TGTGCCAGCACCTGGGGGGGTCAGGAGACCCAGTACTTC	many	TRBD2	TRBV6-6	TRBJ2-5
CASRTGVFDNEQFF	TGTGCCAGCAGGACAGGGGTATTCGACAATGAGCAGTTCTTC	once	TRBD1	TRBV27	TRBJ2-1
CASSLGGQGNSPLHF	TGTGCCAGCAGCTTGGGAGGGCAGGGGAATTCACCCCTCCACTTT	NA	NA	TRBV5-6	TRBJ1-6
CASSEATGLMNSPLHF	TGTGCCAGCAGTGAAGCTACCGGACTTATGAACTCACCCCTCCACTTT	NA	NA	TRBV6-1	TRBJ1-6
CASSETGYGANVLTF	TGTGCCAGCAGTGAAACAGGGTATGGGGCCAACGTCCTGACTTTC	NA	NA	TRBV11-3	TRBJ2-6
CASSQVSPGTGVEAFF	TGTGCCAGCAGCCAAGTATCCCCCGGGACAGGGGTTGAAGCTTTCTTT	NA	TRBD1	TRBV14	TRBJ1-1
CASSLVVAGADTQYF	TGTGCCAGCAGCTTAGTTGTCGCAGGGGCAGATACGCAGTATTTT	NA	NA	TRBV7-2	TRBJ2-3
CASTYSGRALNEQYF	TGTGCCAGCACCTATAGCGGGAGGGCATTAAACGAGCAGTACTTC	NA	TRBD2	TRBV6-5	TRBJ2-7
CASSPPGGIFRNGYTF	TGTGCCAGCTCACCACCGGGGGGAATTTTCCGGAATGGCTACACCTTC	NA	NA	TRBV18	TRBJ1-2
CASSLRRGTTDTQYF	TGTGCCAGCAGCTTAAGGCGGGGGACGACAGATACGCAGTATTTT	NA	TRBD2	TRBV11-1	TRBJ2-3
CASIGTGGSETQYF	TGTGCCAGCATTGGGACGGGAGGTTCAGAGACCCAGTACTTC	NA	TRBD2	TRBV28	TRBJ2-5
CASSLTGTGNYEQYF	TGTGCCAGCAGTCTTACCGGGACAGGGAACTACGAGCAGTACTTC	NA	TRBD1	TRBV9	TRBJ2-7
CASSQMGLYTGELFF	TGTGCCAGCAGCCAAATGGGACTTTACACCGGGGAGCTGTTTTTT	NA	NA	TRBV3-1/TRBV3-2	TRBJ2-2
CASRSYRDRGNSHGYTF	TGTGCCAGCCGATCGTACCGGGACAGGGGTAATTCGCATGGCTACACCTTC	NA	TRBD1	TRBV28	TRBJ1-2
CASKRLLGDGYTF	TGTGCCAGCAAAAGACTCCTCGGGGATGGCTACACCTTC	NA	NA	TRBV6-5	TRBJ1-2
CASSSWQGTGANVLTF	TGTGCCAGCAGCTCCTGGCAAGGGACAGGGGCCAACGTCCTGACTTTC	NA	NA	TRBV5-6	TRBJ2-6
CLSTRSRSPLHF	TGTCTCTCGACGCGGTCAAGGTCACCCCTCCACTTT	NA	NA	TRBV27	TRBJ1-6
CASSSPSAGEQYF	TGTGCCAGCAGCTCACCCAGCGCGGGCGAGCAGTACTTC	NA	NA	TRBV7-2	TRBJ2-7
CASTNRQGTGNTIYF	TGTGCCAGCACCAATAGACAGGGTACTGGAAACACCATATATTTT	once	TRBD1	TRBV28	TRBJ1-3
CASKAGSYNEQFF	TGTGCCAGTAAAGCGGGCTCCTACAATGAGCAGTTCTTC	NA	NA	TRBV19	TRBJ2-1
CAISAATGGGETQYF	TGTGCCATCAGTGCTGCGACAGGGGGCGGGGAGACCCAGTACTTC	many	TRBD1	TRBV10-3	TRBJ2-5
CASSLEGEERYF	TGCGCCAGCAGCTTGGAAGGGGAGGAGCGGTACTTC	NA	NA	TRBV5-1	TRBJ2-7
CASSEFRGGAYGYTF	TGTGCCAGCAGTGAATTTAGGGGGGGTGCCTATGGCTACACCTTC	NA	NA	TRBV6-1	TRBJ1-2
CASSAGPWEKLFF	TGTGCCAGCTCCGCGGGACCCTGGGAAAAACTGTTTTTT	NA	NA	TRBV18	TRBJ1-4
CASSLQGADEKLFF	TGTGCCAGCAGCCTACAGGGGGCGGATGAAAAACTGTTTTTT	NA	TRBD1	TRBV6-6	TRBJ1-4
CASSSPKTYGYTF	TGTGCCAGCAGTTCCCCCAAAACTTATGGCTACACCTTC	once	NA	TRBV6-5	TRBJ1-2
CASRLTGNYGYTF	TGTGCCAGCAGATTGACAGGGAACTATGGCTACACCTTC	NA	TRBD1	TRBV6-5	TRBJ1-2
CASSLGGRPTDTQYF	TGCGCCAGCAGCTTGGGGGGCAGGCCCACAGATACGCAGTATTTT	NA	NA	TRBV5-1	TRBJ2-3
CASSLLGGTAEQYF	TGTGCCAGCAGCTTATTAGGGGGCACGGCCGAGCAGTACTTC	NA	TRBD1	TRBV7-2	TRBJ2-7